Presented here are 11 T cell receptor beta chains from one specimen sequenced in a study of early T cells in non-severe SARS-CoV-2 infection. In TCRdb, the 5' RACE reads were re-called with MiXCR into one record per CDR3 protein. Of tens of thousands of distinct CDR3 sequences in the sample, roughly 10% were seen once. The sequenced sample was whole blood, obtained at baseline. The receptors derive from an adult who was a healthcare worker with PCR-confirmed SARS-CoV-2 infection or an uninfected control (not recorded which).

This clonotype occurred many times. V is TRBV7-9 and J is TRBJ2-2; 8 positions match TRBD1. This CDR3 contains 14 residues. Germline CDR1 reads SEHNR; CDR2 reads FQNEAQ (reference sequence). V was pared by 4 bases and J by 6 bases, with 4 bases of the junction left unmatched. The CDR3 region has the DNA TGTGCCAGCAGCTCAGGACAGGGAGCCGGGGAGCTGTTTTTT. Translation gives CASSSGQGAGELFF.

V and J are TRBV11-2 and TRBJ2-2; 8 nucleotides match TRBD2. Germline V gives CDR1 SGHAT, CDR2 FQNNGV. The CDR3 has 17 amino acids. The V segment lost 6 bases and the J segment 3 bases; nucleotides outside the gene matches: 12. As DNA, the CDR3 is TGTGCCAGCAGACGAAGCGGGAGTTCGGCCGACACCGGGGAGCTGTTTTTT. Amino acids: CASRRSGSSADTGELFF.

At least ten counts were recorded for this clonotype. This chain uses TRBV13 with TRBJ1-2; D ambiguous. CDR1 is PRHDT and CDR2 is FYEKMQ in the germline V gene (reference sequence). CDR3 length equals 11 residues. Trimming cost V 3 bases and J 8 bases, with 7 bases left between them. Here the CDR3 DNA reads TGTGCCAGCAGCTTCTCGTCCGGCTACACCTTC. Its protein product is CASSFSSGYTF.

The chain has TRBV29-1 and TRBJ2-1; 14 positions match TRBD2. The V gene's germline CDR1 is SQVTM and CDR2 ANQGSEA. The junction had 8 bases not matched to a gene; V was cut back by 4 bases and J by 6 bases. The CDR3 runs 16 residues. CDR3 sequence: CSVGVGTSGSSNEQFF. The CDR3 DNA reads TGCAGCGTTGGAGTAGGGACTAGCGGGAGTTCCAATGAGCAGTTCTTC.

The gene calls are TRBV7-3 and TRBJ2-2; D could derive from TRBD1 or TRBD2 (6 bases each). Germline CDR1 and CDR2: SGHTA and FQGTGA. The CDR3 has 18 amino acids. V lost 1 base and J 0 bases, leaving 15 bases between the germline ends. Here the CDR3 reads CASSLIGGRSANTGELFF. CDR3 DNA sequence: TGTGCCAGCAGCTTAATCGGGGGCCGCAGCGCGAACACCGGGGAGCTGTTTTTT.

This clonotype was seen a few times. This sequence joins TRBV29-1 and TRBJ2-1; no firm D call. CDR3 size: 12 residues. The germline V and J ends were trimmed by 6 bases and 10 bases, with 16 bases remaining between them. Germline CDR1 reads SQVTM; CDR2 reads ANQGSEA. The chain's CDR3 is CSVEYSGREQFF. In DNA, the CDR3 is TGCAGCGTAGAATATTCCGGACGGGAGCAGTTCTTC.

Many counts were recorded for this clonotype. This sequence joins TRBV7-2 and TRBJ2-3; 9 bases match TRBD2. This CDR3 comprises 18 residues. Germline CDR1 reads SGHTA; CDR2 reads FQGNSA. Trimming at V came to 5 bases and at J to 0 bases, leaving 12 bases not matched to a gene. CDR3 bases: TGTGCCAGCAGCGACGGGGTGTCTAGCGGGGCTAGCACAGATACGCAGTATTTT. Translating it yields CASSDGVSSGASTDTQYF.

This clonotype was seen many times. This rearrangement joins TRBV7-9 to TRBJ2-2; 10 bases agree with TRBD1. V lost 5 bases to trimming and J lost 4 bases; unmatched junction nucleotides: 7. Germline V gives CDR1 SEHNR, CDR2 FQNEAQ (reference sequence). The CDR3 has 16 residues. In DNA form, the CDR3 reads TGTGCCAGCAGCCCCCGGGGACAGGGGACCACCGGGGAGCTGTTTTTT. This gives the protein CASSPRGQGTTGELFF.

The chain employs TRBV5-1 and TRBJ2-1; D is unclear. The CDR3 length is 15 residues. Deletions cut 1 base from V and 4 bases from J, with 12 bases between. CDR1 is SGHRS, CDR2 YFSETQ, per germline. The CDR3 nucleotides are TGCGCCAGCAGCTTGTCACTACAATCGTACAATGAGCAGTTCTTC. Amino acids: CASSLSLQSYNEQFF.

By sample share, this clonotype is medium-sized. V and J are TRBV12-3 or TRBV12-4 and TRBJ1-5, with D possibly matching TRBD1 (5 bases). This CDR3 contains 13 residues. Trimming cost V 5 bases and J 5 bases, with 10 bases left between them. The CDR3 nucleotides are TGTGCCAGCAGTCTGGGGGGTTATCAGCCCCAGCATTTT. Protein sequence: CASSLGGYQPQHF.

This clonotype has a count of ten or more. This chain joins TRBV28 and TRBJ2-3, with 7 bases aligning to TRBD2. The CDR3 is 11 amino acids. Germline V gene data show CDR1 as MDHEN and CDR2 as SYDVKM. Trimming at V came to 6 bases and at J to 7 bases, leaving 1 base not matched to a gene. The CDR3 DNA is TGTGCCAGCAGGGGGGGGAATACGCAGTATTTT. Protein product: CASRGGNTQYF.